This T cell receptor (beta chain) was observed in a study of T cells in Graves' hyperthyroidism and ophthalmopathy (dated by TCRdb to about 2019). Describing the broader study: Peripheral blood samples were taken at initial diagnosis, before any treatment was given. Following sampling, methimazole starting at 30 mg daily was given to hyperthyroidism patients, and high-dose intravenous methylprednisolone was given to ophthalmopathy patients. An independent validation cohort of under 20 hyperthyroidism patients and about 16 patients who later progressed to ophthalmopathy tested prospective prediction of ophthalmopathy. According to the paper, TCR Vbeta CDR3 sequencing was carried out on around 140 peripheral blood samples, which came from under 50 ophthalmopathy, approximately 78 hyperthyroidism and roughly 17 progressor patients. To identify TCR V-J signatures that set the groups apart, the researchers used a discovery cohort of approximately 98 patients, made up of roughly 40 with Graves' ophthalmopathy and some 58 with stable Graves' hyperthyroidism. Thyroid tissue and blood T-cell repertoires from six Graves' hyperthyroidism patients were also compared in the study. The roughly 91 discovery patients were randomly divided into training and test sets at a 7:3 ratio.

The CDR1 and CDR2 encoded by the germline V gene are MNHEY and SVGAGI. The CDR3 starts with the cysteine, ends with the phenylalanine, and has 13 residues. Only the CDR3 portion is preserved as DNA: 39 bases, with reading frame beginning at the first base. V loses 0 bases of germline sequence and J loses 8 bases, and the interval between the two ends is 5 bases. A remark on this clonotype: The specificity of this receptor is unknown. The input lacks base qualities; no much larger clone sits a single base away.

Hyperthyroidism patients were newly diagnosed, had a disease duration of under 2 months, and were aged 18 to 65 years. Any patient with an uncontrolled infection, another autoimmune disease, pregnancy or lactation was excluded. Diagnoses were established on the basis of clinical symptoms, serum thyroxine and TRAb, thyroid ultrasound, and orbital computed tomography. Blood from progressor patients was collected at the time of first diagnosis with hyperthyroidism, before any ophthalmopathy symptoms had appeared. PBMCs were separated from approximately 10 ml of fresh peripheral blood using Ficoll-Paque density gradient centrifugation. Progressor patients were defined as those initially diagnosed with Graves' hyperthyroidism in whom ophthalmopathy developed during follow-up. Trizol reagent was used to extract total RNA, and RNA quality was then checked on an Agilent 2100 Bioanalyzer. General conclusions and limits of the study: During validation, the model predicted progression to ophthalmopathy a median of around 6 months ahead of onset, with almost 71% sensitivity and more than 72% specificity. Most expanded thyroid clonotypes (frequency above 0.001) were also detected in blood, suggesting blood repertoires may reflect thyroid immune responses. A model built on a 13 V-J signature distinguished ophthalmopathy from stable hyperthyroidism, reaching 85% to 90% sensitivity and approximately 83% specificity in cross-validation and 80%/75% in testing. Sample size was not statistically predetermined, and blinding of investigators to group allocation was not performed.

The TCR beta CDR3 regions were amplified from RNA transcripts. The first round of RT-PCR for the TCR CDR3 was performed with the HTBI primer set and the Qiagen OneStep RT-PCR kit. Libraries were constructed in a second round of multiplex PCR, after which size selection and purification were carried out. Paired-end sequencing of the libraries was performed with 100 bp reads on an Illumina HiSeq2000. Regarding the original processing steps: SOAPnuke was used to process the raw data, removing reads that contained adapters or uncalled bases, had a mean Phred below 15, or lacked an exact match to the constant primer or identifier. COPE v1.2.5 was used to merge the high-quality paired reads, and each unique nucleotide sequence was defined as a clonotype. MiTCR v1.1 was used to align clonotypes to the IMGT TRBV, TRBD and TRBJ reference segments. The analysis was restricted to V-J combinations with a frequency above 0.0001, which together covered about 99% of the repertoires. A TCS score was defined as the ratio of F50 (clonal expansion) to E x V (chaos), with BLOSUM62-based TCRdist applied between CDR3 peptides within each V-J. Welch's t-statistics and random forest reduced roughly 540 V-J features to under 15, which were used in a naive Bayes classifier (R e1071). TCRdb reworked the public reads: Q25 trimming with fastp, MiXCR clone assembly, productive beta chains retained. Every distinct CDR3 protein forms one entry, paired with its most common genes and DNA. These V and J calls originate from TCRdb's pipeline instead of the authors' own analysis. For this sample there are more than 300,000 distinct CDR3 sequences; approximately 18% appear just once. The ten biggest clones cover approximately 33% of the sample.

Material: blood. The sequence was obtained from a woman in her twenties or thirties with Graves' hyperthyroidism that later progressed to Graves' ophthalmopathy. The sequence joins TRBV6-5 to TRBJ1-6; a confident D gene designation cannot be given. CDR3 reads: CASSYSAYSPLHF. The DNA reads as follows: TGTGCCAGCAGTTACTCGGCCTATTCACCCCTCCACTTT.